What follows is one T cell receptor beta chain and its context. A single count supports this clone. Its antigen specificity is not known. Base qualities are missing; no much larger clone stands one base away. The collaborating institutions used their own protocols to collect whole blood in K2EDTA tubes. For TCRbeta analysis, collaborator samples were shipped as frozen whole blood, as isolated PBMCs, or as DNA extracted from either sample type. This sample was included in a study of blood T cell repertoires in COVID-19 (dated by TCRdb to 2020 to 2022). At the level of the whole study: Samples from collaborators originated in the United States, Italy and Spain and spanned both the acute and convalescent phases of COVID-19. The dataset comprised deeply sampled blood TCRbeta repertoires from subjects exposed to, actively infected with, or recovered from COVID-19. Samples were obtained from the ongoing ImmuneRACE study (first 160 participants) and from about 1,300 subjects provided by 6 global collaborators. Where available, HLA class I and class II types were obtained from metadata supplied by the sample provider rather than from assay-based typing. The material from the prospective study consisted of cDNA or gDNA derived from T cells, B-cell-depleted T cells, or PBMCs. The repertoires were made available in a free public database intended to serve as a resource for research on the immune response to SARS-CoV-2. A de-identified subject ID, COVID-19 status, age in years and sex were almost always included in the sample metadata.

Results the study describes overall, beyond this receptor: How much clinical and demographic metadata was included differed by source and by participant, and the metadata was provided uncurated.

The immunoSEQ Assay, a bias-controlled multiplex PCR, was used to amplify TCRbeta CDR3 regions from genomic DNA. As for the original processing: The number of nucleated cells in each sample was estimated from the amplification of reference gene primers within the assay. Sequence reads were collapsed and filtered to measure the absolute abundance of every unique TCRbeta CDR3 rearrangement. For each sample, productive Simpson clonality was calculated by taking the square root of Simpson's diversity index across productive rearrangements. Held by TCRdb, this immuneACCESS table contains in-frame sequences only and omits some clones. Under half of the omission traces to an unresolved V gene where checked; the cause of the rest is unknown. V and J calls and clone size come straight from that table; D and trimming were deduced from the DNA. This sample gives under 95,000 clones in total; about 89% of them show up just once. The ten largest clones capture under 8% of the sample.

The TCR was taken from a human donor with acute or convalescent COVID-19. The donor label of this sample is uncertain. The sample comprised peripheral blood.

The DNA sequence follows: TGTGCCAGCAGCTTGGATCCGGGGAGGAGTGCCGAGCAGTACTTC. This yields the protein CASSLDPGRSAEQYF. This receptor chain uses TRBV5-4 and TRBJ2-7; matching of 6 bases hints at TRBD2 as the D gene. The CDR3 covers 15 residues, taking in both the cysteine and the phenylalanine. The retained sequence is limited to the CDR3, 45 bases, with the frame set at the first base. V loses 0 bases of germline sequence and J loses 6 bases, and the interval between the two ends is 16 bases. From a lookup of the germline V gene (reference sequence), CDR1 and CDR2 are SGHNT and YYREEE.